This T cell receptor beta chain was identified in a study of high-grade serous ovarian cancer treatment subgroups. This clone occurred a few times. The tumor samples were collected prior to definitive surgery or chemotherapy. Generated by immunoSEQ multiplex PCR, the TCRdb table keeps only in-frame clones and is missing some. The sample yields about 16,000 clones, around 73% seen once. The CDR3 consists of 14 residues. Trimming left V 5 bases short and J 5 bases short, with 10 bases between. CDR1 and CDR2 (germline): SGHVS, FQNEAQ. Sequencing used tumor tissue. This clonotype was obtained from a human donor with high-grade serous ovarian cancer. This rearrangement joins TRBV7-8 to TRBJ2-6; D remains ambiguous. The CDR3 protein is CASSPMLRANVLTF. The DNA of the CDR3 is TGTGCCAGCAGCCCCATGCTGCGGGCCAACGTCCTGACTTTC.